Listed below are T cell receptor beta chains from one sample, sequenced in a study of blood T cell repertoires in COVID-19. Profiling relied on immunoSEQ multiplex PCR, and the TCRdb table lists in-frame clones only, not all of them. The sample gives about 100,000 clones, just under 85% of which show up once; about an eighth is in the top ten. Sequencing used peripheral blood. All receptors derive from a middle-aged man with active or convalescent COVID-19. The CDR3 runs from the conserved cysteine through the conserved F or W. A D gene is named only where the DNA matches it firmly. The size field is filled for only some rows; it gives once, few, many or a size class.

V: TRBV30
size: NA
D: NA
J: TRBJ1-2
length: 11
CDR3: CAAPSSSGPTF
DNA: TGTGCCGCCCCGTCGAGCAGCGGGCCAACCTTC

V: TRBV5-1
size: NA
D: TRBD1
J: TRBJ1-4
length: 17
CDR3: CASSLYRGSATNEKLFF
DNA: TGCGCCAGCAGCCTGTACAGGGGGAGTGCAACTAATGAAAAACTGTTTTTT

V: TRBV12-3/TRBV12-4
size: NA
D: NA
J: TRBJ2-7
length: 12
CDR3: CASAGGDYEQYF
DNA: TGTGCCAGCGCAGGAGGGGACTACGAGCAGTACTTC

V: TRBV5-4
size: NA
D: NA
J: TRBJ1-2
length: 17
CDR3: CASSLASRTPGAGGYTF
DNA: TGTGCCAGCAGCTTGGCCTCTCGGACACCAGGAGCCGGTGGCTACACCTTC

V: TRBV11-2
size: NA
D: NA
J: TRBJ1-5
length: 13
CDR3: CASSFTFNQPQHF
DNA: TGTGCCAGCAGCTTTACATTCAATCAGCCCCAGCATTTT

V: TRBV11-2
size: NA
D: NA
J: TRBJ2-1
length: 15
CDR3: CASSSSSGPYNEQFF
DNA: TGTGCCAGCAGCTCCTCCAGCGGACCTTACAATGAGCAGTTCTTC

V: TRBV11-3
size: NA
D: TRBD1
J: TRBJ2-5
length: 15
CDR3: CASVVGDSSQETQYF
DNA: TGTGCCAGCGTAGTCGGGGACAGCTCACAAGAGACCCAGTACTTC

V: TRBV7-2
size: NA
D: NA
J: TRBJ1-5
length: 13
CDR3: CASSLNREQPQHF
DNA: TGTGCCAGCAGCCTAAACAGGGAGCAGCCCCAGCATTTT

V: TRBV5-4
size: NA
D: TRBD1
J: TRBJ1-3
length: 14
CDR3: CASSLGQAGNTIYF
DNA: TGTGCCAGCAGCTTAGGACAGGCGGGAAACACCATATATTTT

V: TRBV30
size: few
D: TRBD1
J: TRBJ1-3
length: 15
CDR3: CAWSRGQGAGNTIYF
DNA: TGTGCCTGGAGTCGTGGACAGGGAGCTGGAAACACCATATATTTT

V: TRBV9
size: NA
D: TRBD1
J: TRBJ1-2
length: 13
CDR3: CASSGSGGHGYTF
DNA: TGTGCCAGCAGCGGCTCAGGGGGCCATGGCTACACCTTC

V: TRBV28
size: NA
D: NA
J: TRBJ1-4
length: 15
CDR3: CATCLAGTVKEKLFF
DNA: TGTGCCACCTGCCTCGCTGGGACTGTAAAAGAAAAACTGTTTTTT

V: TRBV27
size: NA
D: NA
J: TRBJ1-1
length: 14
CDR3: CASSLGGRFTEAFF
DNA: TGTGCCAGCAGTTTGGGGGGTAGGTTCACTGAAGCTTTCTTT

V: TRBV7-3
size: once
D: NA
J: TRBJ2-2
length: 16
CDR3: CASSSRQVMNTGELFF
DNA: TGTGCCAGCAGCTCGCGACAGGTTATGAACACCGGGGAGCTGTTTTTT

V: TRBV5-1
size: NA
D: TRBD1
J: TRBJ2-3
length: 16
CDR3: CASSFGTGLSTDTQYF
DNA: TGCGCCAGCAGCTTCGGGACAGGGCTAAGCACAGATACGCAGTATTTT

V: TRBV6-2/TRBV6-3
size: NA
D: NA
J: TRBJ2-1
length: 15
CDR3: CASSYSSSSYNEQFF
DNA: TGTGCCAGCAGTTACTCTAGTAGCTCCTACAATGAGCAGTTCTTC

V: TRBV5-6
size: NA
D: NA
J: TRBJ2-7
length: 14
CDR3: CASSGTTGVYEQYF
DNA: TGTGCCAGCAGCGGAACGACAGGCGTCTACGAGCAGTACTTC

V: TRBV27
size: NA
D: TRBD1
J: TRBJ1-1
length: 15
CDR3: CASSLRDQGGTEAFF
DNA: TGTGCCAGCAGTTTAAGGGATCAGGGGGGCACTGAAGCTTTCTTT

V: TRBV4-1
size: NA
D: NA
J: TRBJ2-4
length: 16
CDR3: CASSQVQVLAKNIQYF
DNA: TGCGCCAGCAGCCAAGTACAGGTTCTAGCCAAAAACATTCAGTACTTC

V: TRBV4-1
size: few
D: NA
J: TRBJ2-7
length: 14
CDR3: CASSQVGTNYEQYF
DNA: TGCGCCAGCAGCCAGGTCGGGACAAACTACGAGCAGTACTTC

V: TRBV3-1/TRBV3-2
size: few
D: TRBD2
J: TRBJ2-3
length: 14
CDR3: CASSQLADTDTQYF
DNA: TGTGCCAGCAGCCAGCTAGCGGACACAGATACGCAGTATTTT

V: TRBV29-1
size: NA
D: TRBD1
J: TRBJ2-3
length: 14
CDR3: CSVDGTGGTDTQYF
DNA: TGCAGCGTTGATGGGACAGGGGGCACAGATACGCAGTATTTT

V: TRBV5-1
size: once
D: NA
J: TRBJ1-6
length: 16
CDR3: CASSLDAPRGNSPLHF
DNA: TGCGCCAGCAGCTTGGATGCGCCCCGAGGAAATTCACCCCTCCACTTT

V: TRBV19
size: NA
D: TRBD2
J: TRBJ2-7
length: 15
CDR3: CASSMGLAGFYEQYF
DNA: TGTGCCAGTAGTATGGGACTAGCGGGATTCTACGAGCAGTACTTC

V: TRBV6-6
size: NA
D: NA
J: TRBJ1-1
length: 14
CDR3: CAREGLPGNTEAFF
DNA: TGTGCCAGGGAGGGACTTCCGGGGAACACTGAAGCTTTCTTT

V: TRBV25-1
size: NA
D: TRBD2
J: TRBJ2-1
length: 14
CDR3: CASSDSGAYNEQFF
DNA: TGTGCCAGCAGTGATAGCGGGGCTTACAATGAGCAGTTCTTC

V: TRBV30
size: NA
D: NA
J: TRBJ1-4
length: 16
CDR3: CAWSALPRGTNEKLFF
DNA: TGTGCCTGGAGTGCTTTACCCAGGGGAACTAATGAAAAACTGTTTTTT

V: TRBV11-3
size: once
D: NA
J: TRBJ2-7
length: 13
CDR3: CASSLTGAYEQYF
DNA: TGTGCCAGCAGCTTGACAGGAGCCTACGAGCAGTACTTC

V: TRBV7-8
size: once
D: TRBD1
J: TRBJ1-5
length: 15
CDR3: CASSSRQGGNQPQHF
DNA: TGTGCCAGCAGCTCCAGACAGGGTGGCAATCAGCCCCAGCATTTT

V: TRBV3-1/TRBV3-2
size: NA
D: TRBD1
J: TRBJ2-7
length: 16
CDR3: CASSQDPRGRGYEQYF
DNA: TGTGCCAGCAGCCAAGATCCCAGGGGGCGAGGCTACGAGCAGTACTTC

V: TRBV6-4
size: NA
D: TRBD2
J: TRBJ2-1
length: 13
CDR3: CASSVAGGGEQFF
DNA: TGTGCCAGCAGTGTGGCGGGAGGGGGTGAGCAGTTCTTC

V: TRBV14
size: NA
D: TRBD1
J: TRBJ1-3
length: 14
CDR3: CASSPGGFGNTIYF
DNA: TGTGCCAGCAGCCCAGGGGGCTTTGGAAACACCATATATTTT

V: TRBV9
size: NA
D: TRBD1
J: TRBJ1-1
length: 15
CDR3: CASSVSPNRDREAFF
DNA: TGTGCCAGCAGCGTTAGCCCCAACCGGGACAGGGAAGCTTTCTTT

V: TRBV27
size: NA
D: TRBD2
J: TRBJ2-1
length: 16
CDR3: CASSLSASGVYNEQFF
DNA: TGTGCCAGCAGTTTATCGGCTAGCGGAGTGTACAATGAGCAGTTCTTC

V: TRBV6-5
size: few
D: NA
J: TRBJ2-7
length: 14
CDR3: CASSYRGDNYEQYF
DNA: TGTGCCAGCAGTTACAGGGGCGATAACTACGAGCAGTACTTC

V: TRBV5-8
size: NA
D: TRBD2
J: TRBJ2-1
length: 15
CDR3: CASSPVRVGGNEQFF
DNA: TGTGCCAGCAGCCCGGTCAGGGTCGGGGGGAATGAGCAGTTCTTC

V: TRBV19
size: NA
D: NA
J: TRBJ1-3
length: 16
CDR3: CASTATVGVNGNTIYF
DNA: TGTGCCAGTACGGCTACAGTGGGAGTCAATGGAAACACCATATATTTT

V: TRBV18
size: NA
D: NA
J: TRBJ2-1
length: 13
CDR3: CASSPILNNEQFF
DNA: TGTGCCAGCTCACCTATTCTAAACAATGAGCAGTTCTTC